These T cell receptor beta chains were read from a single sample in a study of cytomegalovirus exposure and HLA in healthy donors. Sequenced by immunoSEQ multiplex PCR; TCRdb stores in-frame clones only, minus some. The table records tens of thousands of clones, about 93% of them present only once. Material: PBMCs. The source of these receptors is a woman aged 25 to 39 in good health and CMV-seropositive. Each CDR3 is given with its conserved first and last residue. Fields, in order: V gene, clone size, J gene, D gene, CDR3 DNA, CDR3 protein. A D gene is named only where the DNA matches it firmly. Some rows mark clone size as missing; the rest say once, few, many or name a class of expanded clone.

TRBV28	once	TRBJ1-1	.	TGTGCCAGCACTTCCCTGCGGACAGCTCGGGGCACTGAAGCTTTCTTT	CASTSLRTARGTEAFF
TRBV28	.	TRBJ2-5	TRBD2	TGTGCCAGCAGTCCCCGGGGTAGCGGGAGGGAGACCCAGTACTTC	CASSPRGSGRETQYF
TRBV6-5	.	TRBJ2-7	.	TGTGCCAGCACCCCCCCGGACAGCTACGAGCAGTACTTC	CASTPPDSYEQYF
TRBV19	.	TRBJ2-3	TRBD2	TGTGCCAGTAGTGGCGGGACTAGCGGGAGGAAGCGAGATACGCAGTATTTT	CASSGGTSGRKRDTQYF
TRBV29-1	.	TRBJ1-3	TRBD1	TGCAGCGCCTCTTTTTGGGGGACAGCTGGAAACACCATATATTTT	CSASFWGTAGNTIYF
TRBV7-2	.	TRBJ1-2	.	TGTGCCAGCAGCTTAGATGGGAGAGGAGGCTACACCTTC	CASSLDGRGGYTF
TRBV9	.	TRBJ2-5	TRBD1	TGTGCCAGCAGCAACCGGGACAGGGCGACCCAGTACTTC	CASSNRDRATQYF
TRBV19	.	TRBJ2-2	.	TGTGCCAGTAGTGTATCCCTGACTGCCACCGGGGAGCTGTTTTTT	CASSVSLTATGELFF
TRBV28	.	TRBJ1-5	.	TGTGCCAGCAGTAGGGCAGGGTACGGTCAGCCCCAGCATTTT	CASSRAGYGQPQHF
TRBV7-7	.	TRBJ2-1	.	TGTGCCAGCAGCTTAGGCGGTGGCAATGAGCAGTTCTTC	CASSLGGGNEQFF
TRBV7-3	.	TRBJ2-1	.	TGTGCCAGCAGCTTAAGCCCCACAGGATCCGATGAGCAGTTCTTC	CASSLSPTGSDEQFF
TRBV15	.	TRBJ2-1	.	TGTGCCACCAGCAGAGAAAGATCCCCCGGGAATGAGCAGTTCTTC	CATSRERSPGNEQFF
TRBV5-1	.	TRBJ2-7	.	TGCGCCAGCAGCTTGGGTGACAGAACCCACGAGCAGTACTTC	CASSLGDRTHEQYF
TRBV6-5	.	TRBJ2-7	TRBD1	TGTGCCAGCAGTTACATTGGACAGGGGGCTTACGAGCAGTACTTC	CASSYIGQGAYEQYF
TRBV6-5	.	TRBJ2-7	TRBD2	TGTGCCAGCTTCGGACTAGCCGGGCCTTCCGGGCAGTACTTC	CASFGLAGPSGQYF
TRBV7-2	.	TRBJ2-1	TRBD2	TGTGCCAGCAGCTTAGTCCCGCTAGCGGGAGTGTCTGAGCAGTTCTTC	CASSLVPLAGVSEQFF